A single sample is the source of the 12 T cell receptor beta chains below, sequenced in a study of PD-1 blockade in classical Hodgkin lymphoma. Assay: immunoSEQ multiplex PCR; the TCRdb copy retains only in-frame clones and omits some. The profile shows some 18,000 clones, roughly 76% of them singletons. Patients all relapsed after autologous stem cell transplantation, and there was variation in brentuximab vedotin exposure. The input for sequencing was peripheral blood mononuclear cells (PBMCs), taken at baseline. The receptors here all came from a human donor with classical Hodgkin lymphoma.

CDR3 bases: TGTGCCAGCAGCTTATTAAGCCCAACAGATACGCAGTATTTT. This gives the protein CASSLLSPTDTQYF. V and J are TRBV7-9 and TRBJ2-3; no firm D call. CDR1 SEHNR and CDR2 FQNEAQ come from the germline V gene (reference sequence). V lost 2 bases to trimming and J lost 3 bases, with 9 bases between them. The CDR3 extends over 14 amino acids. The whole variable domain, filled in from reference TRBV7-9 and TRBJ2-3, reads DTGVSQNPRHKITKRGQNVTFRCDPISEHNRLYWYRQTLGQGPEFLTYFQNEAQLEKSRLLSDRFSAERPKGSFSTLEIQRTEQGDSAMYLCASSLLSPTDTQYFGPGTRLTVL.

This chain connects TRBV9 to TRBJ1-3; 9 bases line up with TRBD1. Losses at the gene ends were 0 bases for V and 8 bases for J; bases not matched to a gene: 6. CDR3 length: 15 amino acids. CDR1 and CDR2 (germline): SGDLS, YYNGEE. Here the CDR3 reads CASSVEGTGFHTIYF. The CDR3, as DNA: TGTGCCAGCAGCGTAGAAGGGACAGGGTTTCACACCATATATTTT.

This chain links TRBV21-1 with TRBJ2-7. TRBV21-1 corresponds to a pseudogene. The CDR3 spans 15 residues. The CDR3 DNA is TGTGCCAGCAGTTCCGGGACCCCCGTATCGTACGAGCAGTACTTC. It encodes CASSSGTPVSYEQYF.

The chain carries TRBV19 and TRBJ2-1; the match to TRBD1 covers 9 bases. Germline loops: CDR1 LNHDA, CDR2 SQIVND (reference sequence). V lost 10 bases, J lost 4 bases, and 20 bases stayed unmatched. The length of the CDR3 is 18 residues. In nucleotides, the CDR3 is TGTGCCACTGCTACCCCCGGACAGGGGTGGTTTCGTTACAATGAGCAGTTCTTC. Amino acids: CATATPGQGWFRYNEQFF.

The J gene is TRBJ2-4, the V gene TRBV19; 10 bases are shared with TRBD2. CDR1 and CDR2 from the germline V gene are LNHDA and SQIVND (reference sequence). The J segment lost 2 bases and the V segment lost 6 bases, leaving 4 bases of the junction unmatched. CDR3 length: 15 amino acids. As DNA, the CDR3 is TGTGCCAGTAGGCGAGCGGGGGGGCCCAAAAACATTCAGTACTTC. This translates into CASRRAGGPKNIQYF.

This chain links TRBV29-1 with TRBJ1-1, with 8 nucleotides matching TRBD1. Germline assignment: CDR1 SQVTM and CDR2 ANQGSEA. The CDR3 totals 13 residues. V gave up 6 bases and J gave up 2 bases; unmatched junction bases: 5. The CDR3 DNA reads TGCAGCGTGGAGGGACAGGCCAACACTGAAGCTTTCTTT. Translating it yields CSVEGQANTEAFF.

This chain uses TRBV7-3 with TRBJ2-3; 7 bases line up with TRBD2. CDR1 is SGHTA and CDR2 is FQGTGA in the germline V gene. The V gene end was trimmed by 3 bases and the J gene end by 3 bases; junction bases not matched to a gene: 9. CDR3 size: 16 residues. Written as DNA, the CDR3 is TGTGCCAGCAGCTTCCTAGGGCGGGAGCCGACAGATACGCAGTATTTT. As protein: CASSFLGREPTDTQYF.

This chain connects TRBV2 to TRBJ2-5; D is unclear. The CDR3 extends over 16 amino acids. Germline CDR1 SNHLY, CDR2 FYNNEI. Trimming cost V 4 bases and J 0 bases, with 15 bases left between them. For the CDR3, the DNA is TGTGCCAGCAGTGGAGGAAGCCACGTGTACCAAGAGACCCAGTACTTC. This encodes CASSGGSHVYQETQYF.

The rearrangement links TRBV6-6 to TRBJ2-2; D is unresolved. CDR1 MNHNY and CDR2 SVGAGI come from the germline V gene (reference sequence). There are 15 residues in the CDR3. V lost 5 bases to trimming and J lost 2 bases, with 12 bases between them. In DNA form, the CDR3 reads TGTGCCAGCAGTGATTTGACCCCCAACACCGGGGAGCTGTTTTTT. This encodes CASSDLTPNTGELFF.

This clone was counted once. CDR3 nucleotide sequence: TGTGCCAGTAGTTCTTACTGGGGACAGGGTCGCGATCAGCCCCAGCATTTT. Translating gives CASSSYWGQGRDQPQHF. The rearrangement uses TRBV19 and TRBJ1-5, with TRBD1 identical over 9 bases. Germline loops: CDR1 LNHDA, CDR2 SQIVND (reference sequence). This CDR3 has 17 residues. After removal of 5 bases from V and 5 bases from J, the junction contained 13 bases not matched to a gene. Together with reference TRBV19 and TRBJ1-5, the CDR3 gives the full variable domain: DGGITQSPKYLFRKEGQNVTLSCEQNLNHDAMYWYRQDPGQGLRLIYYSQIVNDFQKGDIAEGYSVSREKKESFPLTVTSAQKNPTAFYLCASSSYWGQGRDQPQHFGDGTRLSIL.

V usage is TRBV27 and J usage is TRBJ2-3, with 11 bases identical to TRBD2. The germline CDR1 and CDR2 sequences are MNHEY and SMNVEV (reference sequence). Trimming at V came to 3 bases and at J to 2 bases, leaving 19 bases not matched to a gene. The CDR3 contains 21 residues. The CDR3 region has the DNA TGTGCCAGCAGTTTTAGGATAAGACTAGCGGGGACGGCCCCAAACACAGATACGCAGTATTTT. Protein product: CASSFRIRLAGTAPNTDTQYF.

The rearrangement links TRBV4-1 to TRBJ2-5; 9 nucleotides match TRBD2. Germline values: CDR1 MGHRA, CDR2 YSYEKL. After removal of 1 base from V and 1 base from J, the junction contained 16 bases not matched to a gene. The CDR3 is 20 residues long. The CDR3 coding sequence is TGCGCCAGCAGCCAAGCCCCGGTCGGAAGCGGGGGGACGATCCAAGAGACCCAGTACTTC. This translates into CASSQAPVGSGGTIQETQYF.